This T cell receptor (beta chain) was observed in a study of cytomegalovirus exposure and HLA in healthy donors. Study-wide findings and caveats: 16,951 TCR beta sequences were associated with HLA alleles at 0.05 false discovery rate in a later analysis. Most TCR beta V segments were productive about 90% or about 30% of the time in an earlier analysis. As immune exposure information, only CMV serostatus was available. Confirmation in vitro established that three CMV-associated chains were specific for CMV antigens.

Germline CDR1 reads SGHRS; CDR2 reads YFSETQ. V lost 4 bases, J lost 3 bases, and 8 bases lay in between. This CDR3 comprises 12 residues. Amplification used 60 Vbeta primers and 13 Jbeta primers. Profiled with immunoSEQ multiplex PCR; TCRdb holds only in-frame clones, not every one. The table shows about 150,000 clones, with around four fifths occurring only once. Details on this clone: Its specificity is not known. Other DNA variants within this sample encode the same CDR3.

The sample taken for sequencing was PBMCs. This TCR derives from a woman aged 25 to 39 in good health and CMV-seronegative. The genes are TRBV5-1 and TRBJ2-7; perhaps TRBD1 as D (6 bases). The CDR3 nucleotides are TGCGCCAGCAGCCCGGACAGCTACGAGCAGTACTTC. Its translation: CASSPDSYEQYF.